This is a list of T cell receptor beta chains from one sample in a study of blood T cell repertoires in COVID-19. Sequencing was performed with immunoSEQ multiplex PCR; in TCRdb, only in-frame clones are kept and a portion is missing. Of a few hundred thousand clones listed, about 91% were seen once; the top ten hold over 9%. Material for sequencing was PBMCs or T cells enriched from blood (not recorded which). The source of these receptors is a man between 18 and 29 years old with acute COVID-19. The conserved cysteine and the conserved F or W are not part of the CDR3 here. A clone size is listed for some rows: how often the clone was seen (once, few, many), or a class if it is expanded.

j_gene	v_gene	abundance	CDR3aa
TRBJ2-6	TRBV4-1	NA	ASSPRQSSGANVLT
TRBJ1-5	TRBV4-1	NA	ASSWTGGGRNQPQH
TRBJ1-2	TRBV9	NA	ASSGTGRTNYGYT
TRBJ2-7	TRBV6-5	NA	ASSQERTGRNEQY
TRBJ2-2	TRBV4-1	NA	ASSPGVAGSNTGELF
TRBJ2-7	TRBV18	NA	ASSQETYEQY
TRBJ2-1	TRBV7-9	NA	ASSFQGSYNEQF
TRBJ2-2	TRBV11-2	NA	ASSSLGGSNTGELF
TRBJ1-5	TRBV30	NA	AWSRTVGQSPQH
TRBJ2-1	TRBV6-5	few	ASSYIRDRGQGEQF
TRBJ2-3	TRBV2	once	ASSEPGGRDTQY
TRBJ2-7	TRBV12-3/TRBV12-4	NA	ASSSGQNEQY
TRBJ1-1	TRBV7-9	NA	ASSLASGQGGAF
TRBJ1-1	TRBV27	once	ASSFSKNTEAF
TRBJ2-7	TRBV28	NA	ASSPTSGSSYEQY
TRBJ1-4	TRBV19	NA	ASRADRGREKLF
TRBJ1-4	TRBV7-9	NA	ASRERPGEKLF
TRBJ2-5	TRBV10-3	NA	AISEVLQETQY
TRBJ2-1	TRBV18	NA	ASSDETGTGANEQF
TRBJ1-1	TRBV6-5	once	ASSYSLSGNTEAF
TRBJ2-7	TRBV3-1/TRBV3-2	once	ASSHISGQISYEQY
TRBJ2-3	TRBV3-1/TRBV3-2	NA	ASSPPFTDTQY
TRBJ2-1	TRBV7-9	few	ASSPRSAGRHNEQF
TRBJ2-1	TRBV4-1	few	ASSQELTSGPYNEQF
TRBJ2-7	TRBV5-4	few	ASSFPGVEEQY
TRBJ2-4	TRBV7-9	NA	ASSLVSGTEIQY
TRBJ2-3	TRBV18	once	ASSPQGGFTDTQY
TRBJ2-7	TRBV7-3	few	ASSLTRQGTGVPPCYEQY
TRBJ2-5	TRBV11-3	NA	ASSLEQQETQY
TRBJ2-1	TRBV4-1	NA	ASSQEVGQQGTDEQF
TRBJ1-5	TRBV5-5	few	ASSSYGTYSNQPQH
TRBJ2-7	TRBV18	NA	ASSIGQGADEQY
TRBJ2-3	TRBV6-6	once	ASSLGRTDTQY
TRBJ2-3	TRBV6-4	NA	ASSAGGSTDTQY
TRBJ1-4	TRBV6-5	NA	ASSFEPGQLNEKLF
TRBJ2-7	TRBV27	NA	ASSLSKGYDRSSYEQY
TRBJ2-3	TRBV7-8	NA	ASSSQLDTQY
TRBJ2-2	TRBV7-3	once	ASREPNTGELF
TRBJ2-3	TRBV30	NA	AWNLGGKITDTQY
TRBJ2-5	TRBV19	NA	ASSEITSGTRETQY
TRBJ2-7	TRBV7-9	NA	ASSSDSRPFKQY
TRBJ2-7	TRBV2	NA	ASSEGQGAPYEQY
TRBJ2-2	TRBV10-3	NA	AISERRTGVGELF
TRBJ1-2	TRBV19	once	ASSGPEGGQENYGYT